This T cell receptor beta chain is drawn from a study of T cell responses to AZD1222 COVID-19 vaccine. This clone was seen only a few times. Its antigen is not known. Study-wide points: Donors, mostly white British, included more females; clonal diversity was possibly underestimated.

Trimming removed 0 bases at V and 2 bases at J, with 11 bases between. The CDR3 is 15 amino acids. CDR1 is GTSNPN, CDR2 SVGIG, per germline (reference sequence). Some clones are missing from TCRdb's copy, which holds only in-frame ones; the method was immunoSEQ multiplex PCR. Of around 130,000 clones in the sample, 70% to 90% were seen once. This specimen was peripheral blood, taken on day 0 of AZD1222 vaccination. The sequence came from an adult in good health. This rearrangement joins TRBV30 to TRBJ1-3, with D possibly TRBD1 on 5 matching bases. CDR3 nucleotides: TGTGCCTGGAGTGTAGGAAAGGGGCCTGGAAACACCATATATTTT. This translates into CAWSVGKGPGNTIYF. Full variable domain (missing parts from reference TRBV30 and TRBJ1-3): SQTIHQWPATLVQPVGSPLSLECTVEGTSNPNLYWYRQAAGRGLQLLFYSVGIGQISSEVPQNLSASRPQDRQFILSSKKLLLSDSGFYLCAWSVGKGPGNTIYFGEGSWLTVV.